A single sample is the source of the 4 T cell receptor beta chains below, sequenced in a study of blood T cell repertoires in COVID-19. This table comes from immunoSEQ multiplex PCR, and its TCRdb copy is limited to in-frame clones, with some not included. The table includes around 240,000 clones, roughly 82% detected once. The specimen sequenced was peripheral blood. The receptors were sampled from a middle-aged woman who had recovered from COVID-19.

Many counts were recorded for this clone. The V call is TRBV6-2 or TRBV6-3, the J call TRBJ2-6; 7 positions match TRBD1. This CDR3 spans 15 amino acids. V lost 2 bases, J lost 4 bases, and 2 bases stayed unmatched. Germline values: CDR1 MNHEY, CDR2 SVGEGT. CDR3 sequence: CASSYLGQGANVLTF. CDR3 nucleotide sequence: TGTGCCAGCAGTTACCTGGGACAGGGGGCCAACGTCCTGACTTTC.

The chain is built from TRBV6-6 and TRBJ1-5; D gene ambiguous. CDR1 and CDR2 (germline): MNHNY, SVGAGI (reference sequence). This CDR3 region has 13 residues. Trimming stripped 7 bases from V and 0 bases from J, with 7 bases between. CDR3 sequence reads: CASTLTSNQPQHF. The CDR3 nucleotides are TGTGCCAGCACACTTACTAGCAATCAGCCCCAGCATTTT.

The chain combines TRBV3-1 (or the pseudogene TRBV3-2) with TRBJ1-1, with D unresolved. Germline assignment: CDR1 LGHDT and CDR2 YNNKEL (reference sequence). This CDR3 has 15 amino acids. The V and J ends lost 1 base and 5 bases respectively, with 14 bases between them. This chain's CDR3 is CASSQGSTGKTEAFF. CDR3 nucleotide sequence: TGTGCCAGCAGCCAAGGTTCGACGGGTAAAACTGAAGCTTTCTTT.

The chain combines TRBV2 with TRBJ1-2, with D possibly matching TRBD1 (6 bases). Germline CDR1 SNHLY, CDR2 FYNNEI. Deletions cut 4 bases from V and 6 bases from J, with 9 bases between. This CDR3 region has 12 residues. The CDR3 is CASSAHRDGYTF. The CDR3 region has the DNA TGTGCCAGCAGTGCTCACAGGGATGGCTACACCTTC.